Below are 30 T cell receptor beta chains sequenced from a single sample in a study of cytomegalovirus exposure and HLA in healthy donors. The PCR used 60 Vbeta and 13 Jbeta primers. Using immunoSEQ multiplex PCR, the repertoire was profiled, and TCRdb retains in-frame clones only, with some absent. This sample yields roughly 100,000 clones, of which 75% to 90% are seen a single time; about 6.9% belongs to the top ten. Sequenced: PBMCs. Receptors originate from a man in his thirties or forties in good health and CMV-seropositive.

There are a few counts of this clone. The rearrangement uses TRBV27 and TRBJ2-7; 7 positions match TRBD1. The CDR3 extends over 13 amino acids. After removal of 5 bases from V and 1 base from J, the junction contained 2 bases not matched to a gene. Looked up from germline, CDR1 is MNHEY and CDR2 is SMNVEV (reference sequence). The CDR3, as DNA: TGTGCCAGCAGTCTGACAGGGTCCTACGAGCAGTACTTC. Translating gives CASSLTGSYEQYF.

CDR3 loop: CASSPAKWEAPRWNEQFF. Here the CDR3 DNA reads TGTGCCAGCAGCCCCGCTAAATGGGAGGCCCCCCGGTGGAATGAGCAGTTCTTC. This rearrangement joins TRBV7-8 to TRBJ2-1; D perhaps matches TRBD2 (6 bases). CDR1 and CDR2 (germline): SGHVS, FQNEAQ. V lost 5 bases to trimming and J lost 7 bases, with 27 bases between them. The CDR3 totals 18 residues.

The chain couples TRBV2 to TRBJ1-2, with D perhaps TRBD1 (6 bases). Per the germline V gene, CDR1 is SNHLY and CDR2 is FYNNEI. This CDR3 has 14 residues. Trimming removed 8 bases from V and 2 bases from J, with 15 bases in between. The chain's CDR3 is CASVGAGVNYGYTF. CDR3 DNA: TGTGCCAGCGTGGGGGCGGGAGTGAACTATGGCTACACCTTC.

This clone was seen only a few times. The rearrangement uses TRBV2 and TRBJ2-7; 7 nucleotides align to TRBD1. J was trimmed by 4 bases and V by 6 bases; bases with no gene match: 6. CDR1 and CDR2 (germline): SNHLY, FYNNEI. This CDR3 is built from 13 residues. Here the CDR3 DNA reads TGTGCCAGCAGAACCACAGGGGCGTACGAGCAGTACTTC. It specifies CASRTTGAYEQYF.

The chain has TRBV13 and TRBJ1-3; a possible D gene is TRBD1 (5 bases). This CDR3 is built from 14 residues. Per the germline V gene, CDR1 is PRHDT and CDR2 is FYEKMQ (reference sequence). Trimming removed 4 bases from V and 4 bases from J, with 11 bases in between. The CDR3 region is CASSSSRGGNTIYF. The CDR3 DNA reads as TGTGCCAGCAGCTCTAGTAGGGGAGGAAACACCATATATTTT.

This clone was counted once. The V and J genes are TRBV28 and TRBJ2-2; 8 bases match TRBD1. Germline-derived CDR1 and CDR2 are MDHEN and SYDVKM. V shed 4 bases, J shed 3 bases, and the junction held 7 bases outside the gene matches. This CDR3 is 16 amino acids long. The CDR3 is CASSSLDRVDTGELFF. DNA for the CDR3: TGTGCCAGCAGTTCCCTGGACAGGGTGGACACCGGGGAGCTGTTTTTT.

This sequence joins TRBV7-8 and TRBJ1-1; TRBD1 aligns across 10 bases. V lost 6 bases to trimming and J lost 6 bases; unmatched junction nucleotides: 7. Germline CDR1 SGHVS, CDR2 FQNEAQ. The CDR3 has 14 amino acids. The CDR3 here is CASRLDRGNAEAFF. The DNA of the CDR3 is TGTGCCAGCAGGTTGGACAGGGGGAATGCTGAAGCTTTCTTT.

This clone was detected a few times. The chain carries TRBV2 and TRBJ2-1, with 9 bases matching TRBD1. Germline-derived CDR1 and CDR2 are SNHLY and FYNNEI. The CDR3 is made up of 12 amino acids. With V trimmed by 8 bases and J by 10 bases, 6 bases remained unmatched. The CDR3 DNA sequence: TGTGCCAGCGTAGGGACAGGGACAGAGCAGTTCTTC. Residues: CASVGTGTEQFF.

The rearrangement uses TRBV25-1 and TRBJ2-2, with 8 bases that match TRBD2. Trimming at V came to 6 bases and at J to 3 bases, leaving 3 bases not matched to a gene. The CDR3 sequence is 14 residues long. Germline CDR1 MGHDK, CDR2 SYGVNS. The DNA of the CDR3 is TGTGCCAGCAGCGGGGGGGCCTACACCGGGGAGCTGTTTTTT. As protein: CASSGGAYTGELFF.

This clone was counted a few times. The genes are TRBV19 and TRBJ2-5, with D perhaps TRBD2 (5 bases). V lost 4 bases to trimming and J lost 2 bases, with 14 bases between them. Germline CDR1 and CDR2: LNHDA and SQIVND (reference sequence). The length of the CDR3 is 15 residues. The DNA for the CDR3 is TGTGCCAGTAGTAACAACCCGGACTCTCAAGAGACCCAGTACTTC. Translation: CASSNNPDSQETQYF.

This chain's CDR3 is CASSASGGAGANVLTF. CDR3 nucleotide sequence: TGTGCCAGCAGTGCTAGCGGGGGGGCTGGGGCCAACGTCCTGACTTTC. This chain uses TRBV6-4 with TRBJ2-6, with TRBD2 identical over 12 bases. The CDR3 loop spans 16 amino acids. In germline, CDR1 is MRHNA, CDR2 SNTAGT. With V trimmed by 4 bases and J by 2 bases, 0 bases remained unmatched.

The gene calls are TRBV10-3 and TRBJ2-5; 9 positions agree with TRBD1. In germline, CDR1 is ENHRY, CDR2 SYGVKD. V was clipped by 2 bases and J by 5 bases; unmatched bases: 3. CDR3 size: 14 residues. CDR3 protein: CAISERQGDETQYF. The DNA for the CDR3 is TGTGCCATCAGTGAGCGACAGGGGGACGAGACCCAGTACTTC.

The table lists this clone with a few counts. This chain links TRBV4-1 with TRBJ2-7; 7 bases agree with TRBD1. In germline, CDR1 is MGHRA, CDR2 YSYEKL. The CDR3 extends over 15 amino acids. The trim removed 0 bases at V and 3 bases at J, leaving 5 bases unmatched. CDR3 coding DNA: TGCGCCAGCAGCCAAGAGGTGCAGGGGGTCTACGAGCAGTACTTC. Its protein product is CASSQEVQGVYEQYF.

V gene TRBV5-4 combines with J gene TRBJ1-1; 8 nucleotides agree with TRBD1. CDR1 SGHNT and CDR2 YYREEE come from the germline V gene (reference sequence). After removal of 4 bases from V and 0 bases from J, the junction contained 8 bases not matched to a gene. This CDR3 spans 16 amino acids. The CDR3 sequence: CASSGYRGNVNTEAFF. DNA of the CDR3: TGTGCCAGCAGCGGATACAGGGGGAATGTGAACACTGAAGCTTTCTTT.

The V gene is TRBV29-1, the J gene TRBJ2-3; 10 bases are a match to TRBD1. The CDR3 length is 13 residues. Germline assignment: CDR1 SQVTM and CDR2 ANQGSEA. J lost 3 bases, V lost 4 bases, and 1 base had no gene match. CDR3 bases: TGCAGCGTTGGGGACAGGGGAACAGATACGCAGTATTTT. Translation: CSVGDRGTDTQYF.

This chain joins TRBV5-1 and TRBJ1-5; TRBD1 is a possible D gene (5 bases). CDR1 is SGHRS, CDR2 YFSETQ, per germline. The CDR3 extends over 15 amino acids. V was trimmed by 4 bases and J by 4 bases, leaving 15 bases between them. CDR3 residues: CASSAGAAGNQPQHF. The CDR3 nucleotides read TGCGCCAGCAGCGCCGGGGCAGCGGGAAATCAGCCCCAGCATTTT.

Worth noting for this clone: In the same sample, other DNA sequences code for this CDR3. The chain uses TRBV18 and TRBJ1-6, with D unclear. V lost 3 bases to trimming and J lost 9 bases, with 9 bases between them. CDR1 and CDR2 (germline): KGHSH, LQKENI. CDR3 size: 13 residues. The DNA of the CDR3 is TGTGCCAGCTCACCGCGGACTTTTTCACCCCTCCACTTT. It codes for CASSPRTFSPLHF.

J is TRBJ2-2 and V is TRBV5-1; 10 positions match TRBD1. Trimming cost V 5 bases and J 6 bases; bases outside gene matches: 7. CDR3 length: 15 amino acids. CDR1 is SGHRS and CDR2 is YFSETQ in the germline V gene. The CDR3 nucleotides are TGCGCCAGCAGTTTAGACAGGGGGCGCGCCGGGGAGCTGTTTTTT. Translation: CASSLDRGRAGELFF.

The rearrangement uses TRBV6-5 and TRBJ2-7, with a weak D call TRBD1 (5 bases). The CDR3 consists of 13 residues. The germline gives CDR1 MNHEY, CDR2 SVGAGI. V dropped 6 bases and J dropped 7 bases, with 16 bases sitting between them. CDR3 loop: CASSPPLRQEQYF. The CDR3 DNA reads as TGTGCCAGCAGCCCTCCGCTTCGACAGGAGCAGTACTTC.

J is TRBJ2-5 and V is TRBV7-2, with a tentative D call TRBD2 (5 bases). V lost 5 bases and J 5 bases, leaving 12 bases between the germline ends. Germline loops: CDR1 SGHTA, CDR2 FQGNSA. The length of the CDR3 is 13 residues. As DNA, the CDR3 is TGTGCCAGCAGCCCCCAGCGAGGGGAGACCCAGTACTTC. It encodes CASSPQRGETQYF.

V gene TRBV4-1 combines with J gene TRBJ1-2; no clear D. Germline values: CDR1 MGHRA, CDR2 YSYEKL. Trimming pared 0 bases from V and 4 bases from J, leaving 9 bases between. The CDR3 consists of 14 residues. CDR3: CASSQDTQTYGYTF. The CDR3 DNA is TGCGCCAGCAGCCAAGATACACAGACCTATGGCTACACCTTC.

This clone showed up just a few times. The rearrangement joins TRBV7-2 to TRBJ2-7, with D possibly TRBD1 on 5 matching bases. The CDR3 contains 13 residues. Looked up from germline, CDR1 is SGHTA and CDR2 is FQGNSA. Trimming removed 5 bases from V and 4 bases from J, with 12 bases in between. CDR3: CASSRTLLYEQYF. The CDR3 DNA reads TGTGCCAGCAGCCGGACACTCCTATACGAGCAGTACTTC.

The chain carries TRBV7-2 and TRBJ1-1, with D uncertain. In germline, CDR1 is SGHTA, CDR2 FQGNSA. The CDR3 is made up of 12 amino acids. V was clipped by 3 bases and J by 7 bases, with 9 bases between them. In nucleotides, the CDR3 is TGTGCCAGCAGCTTTACGACGGGTGAAGCTTTCTTT. Translation: CASSFTTGEAFF.

The CDR3 DNA sequence: TGCGCCAGCAGCCAGGAGACTAGCGGGATTTACGAGCAGTACTTC. Translation gives CASSQETSGIYEQYF. This chain uses TRBV4-1 with TRBJ2-7; 11 bases align to TRBD2. The CDR3 sequence is 15 residues long. In germline, CDR1 is MGHRA, CDR2 YSYEKL. The V segment lost 3 bases and the J segment 4 bases; nucleotides outside the gene matches: 5.

The chain joins TRBV7-9 to TRBJ2-7; 7 bases map to TRBD1. Germline assignment: CDR1 SEHNR and CDR2 FQNEAQ (reference sequence). V shed 5 bases and J 3 bases; nucleotides not matched to a gene: 7. The length of the CDR3 is 14 residues. CDR3 bases: TGTGCCAGCAGCCCACTCGACAGGGTCTACGAGCAGTACTTC. Protein sequence: CASSPLDRVYEQYF.

J is TRBJ1-1 and V is TRBV5-1; 8 nucleotides agree with TRBD1. The CDR3 runs to 14 residues. After removal of 1 base from V and 4 bases from J, the junction contained 3 bases not matched to a gene. The germline gives CDR1 SGHRS, CDR2 YFSETQ. The CDR3 reads CASSLQGASTEAFF. The CDR3, as DNA: TGCGCCAGCAGCTTGCAGGGGGCGTCCACTGAAGCTTTCTTT.

This chain joins TRBV5-1 and TRBJ2-3; D may be TRBD2 (7 bases). This CDR3 is built from 15 residues. V was cut by 0 bases and J by 1 base, with 9 bases left in between. Germline CDR1 and CDR2: SGHRS and YFSETQ. The DNA of the CDR3 is TGCGCCAGCAGCTTGGCGCGGGGGCGCACAGATACGCAGTATTTT. It encodes CASSLARGRTDTQYF.

This sequence joins TRBV27 and TRBJ2-2; 11 bases line up with TRBD2. V was clipped by 2 bases and J by 4 bases; unmatched bases: 15. The CDR3 consists of 20 residues. The V gene's germline CDR1 is MNHEY and CDR2 SMNVEV (reference sequence). The CDR3 region is CASSLKRPVAGGPGTGELFF. The CDR3 region has the DNA TGTGCCAGCAGTTTAAAGAGACCCGTAGCGGGGGGGCCTGGCACCGGGGAGCTGTTTTTT.

This clone was picked up a small number of times. CDR3 amino acids: CASSPGGLRLSYEQYF. In DNA, the CDR3 is TGCGCCAGCAGCCCCGGGGGATTACGTCTCTCCTACGAGCAGTACTTC. This chain joins TRBV10-2 and TRBJ2-7; weak D call: TRBD2 (6 bases). The CDR3 consists of 16 residues. V was clipped by 6 bases and J by 0 bases, with 18 bases between them. CDR1 and CDR2 from the germline V gene are WSHSY and SAAADI.

A single count supports this clone. The chain carries TRBV15 and TRBJ2-7; D is undetermined. CDR3 length equals 12 residues. V shed 0 bases and J shed 6 bases, with 6 bases lying between them. Germline CDR1 reads LNHNV; CDR2 reads YYDKDF (reference sequence). In DNA form, the CDR3 reads TGTGCCACCAGCAGAGATCGGAGCGAGCAGTACTTC. This gives the protein CATSRDRSEQYF.